This T cell receptor (beta chain) was sequenced during a study of blood T cells in healthy people across ages. The wider study: Capturing about one barcoded beta molecule per two T cells was achieved by template switching.

Overall study results and limits: Naive T cell percentage showed a strong correlation with TCR beta diversity.

A J-beta primer mix and a sample-barcoded 5' primer were used in a second PCR of about 7 to 12 cycles. Any given sample supplied a minimum of 2.5 million CDR3-containing paired-end reads. TCRdb analysed the 5' RACE reads with MiXCR anew, one entry per CDR3 protein. The sample has around 1.7 million distinct CDR3 sequences, roughly 28% seen once. The CDR3 totals 16 residues. The V end lost 5 bases, the J end lost 4 bases, and 20 bases lay between the germline ends. Remarks on this clonotype: The antigen is unknown.

This TCR came from a woman in her twenties or thirties in good health. The chain has TRBV12-3 or TRBV12-4 and TRBJ2-5; possibly TRBD2 for D (7 bases). What was sequenced was blood. CDR3 nucleotides: TGTGCCAGCAGTCCAAAGGGGGGGCTGGTTGTAGAGACCCAGTACTTC. This codes for CASSPKGGLVVETQYF.